This record covers a single TCR beta chain. These data originate in a study of blood T cell repertoires in COVID-19. Across the whole study: Both acute and convalescent COVID-19 samples were obtained from the United States, Italy and Spain. Sample material is recorded as cDNA or gDNA derived from T cells, B-cell-depleted T cells, or PBMCs.

In the original processing: Reference gene primer amplification gave estimated nucleated cell counts. Method: immunoSEQ multiplex PCR; TCRdb's copy keeps in-frame clones and lacks some. V and J calls and clone size are as listed in that table; D and trimming were resolved from the DNA. The sample yields around 300,000 clones, approximately 90% seen once. The clonotype was recovered from a woman aged 30 to 39 with active or convalescent COVID-19. What was sequenced was peripheral blood.

CDR3 protein: CASTPTGQETQYF. The CDR3 DNA reads TGTGCCAGCACCCCGACGGGCCAAGAGACCCAGTACTTC. This chain joins TRBV28 and TRBJ2-5, with D uncertain. The CDR3 covers 13 residues. V shed 7 bases and J shed 1 base, with 10 bases lying between them. The V gene's germline CDR1 is MDHEN and CDR2 SYDVKM.